Listed below are T cell receptor beta chains from one sample, sequenced in a study of tumour-infiltrating T cells in Burkitt lymphoma. Profiled with immunoSEQ multiplex PCR; TCRdb holds only in-frame clones, not every one. The table lists about 46,000 clones, approximately 31% of them singletons. The sequencing input was tumor tissue. The receptors here all came from a human donor with Burkitt lymphoma. CDR3s include the opening cysteine and the closing phenylalanine or tryptophan. D genes are given only for firm matches. Clone size appears in some rows only: once, few, many, or a class for an expanded clone.

V gene: TRBV19; clone size: NA; J gene: TRBJ1-2; D gene: NA; CDR3 DNA: TGTGCCAGTAGTCCGTATTTGTCGGTGGGTAACTATGGCTACACCTTC; CDR3 protein: CASSPYLSVGNYGYTF
V gene: TRBV7-2; clone size: few; J gene: TRBJ2-1; D gene: TRBD2; CDR3 DNA: TGTGCCAGCAGCGCCCGACGGGGGGCCTACAATGAGCAGTTCTTC; CDR3 protein: CASSARRGAYNEQFF
V gene: TRBV15; clone size: NA; J gene: TRBJ2-7; D gene: NA; CDR3 DNA: TGTGCCACCAGCAGACACAGAAGGGACGGACACTACGAGCAGTACTTC; CDR3 protein: CATSRHRRDGHYEQYF
V gene: TRBV28; clone size: few; J gene: TRBJ1-2; D gene: TRBD1; CDR3 DNA: TGTGCCAGCACAACGCAGGGGGAGGGTGGCTACACCTTC; CDR3 protein: CASTTQGEGGYTF
V gene: TRBV7-2; clone size: NA; J gene: TRBJ2-7; D gene: NA; CDR3 DNA: TGTGCCAGCACCCACGTCGAGCGGATGTACTACGAGCAGTACTTC; CDR3 protein: CASTHVERMYYEQYF
V gene: TRBV5-6; clone size: NA; J gene: TRBJ2-1; D gene: NA; CDR3 DNA: TGTGCCAGCAGCTTGGGGGGGACCGGCAATGAGCAGTTCTTC; CDR3 protein: CASSLGGTGNEQFF
V gene: TRBV7-2; clone size: NA; J gene: TRBJ2-3; D gene: NA; CDR3 DNA: TGTGCCAGCAGCTTGGGGGGGCCAGAGGGAGATACGCAGTATTTT; CDR3 protein: CASSLGGPEGDTQYF
V gene: TRBV5-6; clone size: NA; J gene: TRBJ1-2; D gene: TRBD1; CDR3 DNA: TGTGCCAGCAGGTTTCAGGGGGGCTATGGCTACACCTTC; CDR3 protein: CASRFQGGYGYTF
V gene: TRBV5-1; clone size: NA; J gene: TRBJ2-5; D gene: NA; CDR3 DNA: TGCGCCAGCAGCTTGGTCAGGGGCCAAGAGACCCAGTACTTC; CDR3 protein: CASSLVRGQETQYF
V gene: TRBV10-3; clone size: few; J gene: TRBJ1-4; D gene: TRBD1; CDR3 DNA: TGCGCAACACAGGGGAGTCGGACTAATGAAAAACTGTTTTTT; CDR3 protein: CATQGSRTNEKLFF
V gene: TRBV7-6; clone size: NA; J gene: TRBJ2-1; D gene: NA; CDR3 DNA: TGTGCCAGCAGCTACGGCAGGGTCAATGAGCAGTTCTTC; CDR3 protein: CASSYGRVNEQFF
V gene: TRBV28; clone size: once; J gene: TRBJ1-6; D gene: TRBD1; CDR3 DNA: TGTGCCAGCAGTTCCGGACAGGCCAATTCACCCCTCCACTTT; CDR3 protein: CASSSGQANSPLHF
V gene: TRBV18; clone size: NA; J gene: TRBJ1-5; D gene: TRBD1; CDR3 DNA: TGTGCCAGCTCCCCAGGGACAGGGAATCAGCCCCAGCATTTT; CDR3 protein: CASSPGTGNQPQHF
V gene: TRBV5-1; clone size: NA; J gene: TRBJ1-6; D gene: NA; CDR3 DNA: TGCGCCAGCAGCTTGGGGGTACGTTCACCCCTCCACTTT; CDR3 protein: CASSLGVRSPLHF
V gene: TRBV5-5; clone size: NA; J gene: TRBJ1-2; D gene: TRBD1; CDR3 DNA: TGTGCCAGCAGCCCGATGACAGGGGGAGGTGGCTACACCTTC; CDR3 protein: CASSPMTGGGGYTF
V gene: TRBV5-1; clone size: few; J gene: TRBJ2-7; D gene: TRBD2; CDR3 DNA: TGCGCCAGCAGCTTGGGTGCGGGGGGGCCGGGCGAGCAGTACTTC; CDR3 protein: CASSLGAGGPGEQYF